This TCR beta chain was found in a study of T cell repertoires in cytomegalovirus infection. TCRdb re-called the reads with MiXCR, one entry per CDR3 protein. The sample includes about 680,000 distinct CDR3 sequences, approximately 25% seen only once; the top ten take under 8.5%. This clonotype was detected many times. This CDR3 has 13 amino acids. CDR1 and CDR2 from the germline V gene are SGHVS and FNYEAQ. V lost 3 bases, J lost 3 bases, and 8 bases lay in between. This receptor was identified in a human donor in good health (CMV status not recorded). Some clones in this sample may be carry-over from other donors' samples. V gene TRBV7-6 combines with J gene TRBJ1-2; D is undetermined. Source material: CD8+ T cells from PBMCs. The chain's CDR3 is CASSLTGDYGYTF. The DNA of the CDR3 is TGTGCCAGCAGCTTGACCGGGGACTATGGCTACACCTTC.